This entry concerns a single T cell receptor (beta chain). How the authors handled the data: Using reference gene primer amplification, nucleated cell counts were estimated. Data came from immunoSEQ multiplex PCR; TCRdb stores just in-frame clones and leaves some out. D and trimming come from the DNA, and the V and J calls and clone size come from that table. The sample contains about 60,000 clones, about 86% of which appear only once. The source of the sample is a study of blood T cell repertoires in COVID-19. Study in general: Italy, Spain and the United States were the sources of the convalescent and acute COVID-19 samples. Nucleic acid was either cDNA or gDNA, and it came from T cells, B-cell-depleted T cells, or PBMCs.

Trimming cost V 4 bases and J 2 bases; bases outside gene matches: 2. The CDR3 sequence is 15 residues long. Germline CDR1 LGHNA, CDR2 YSLEER. This chain joins TRBV4-3 and TRBJ1-4, with 9 bases fitting TRBD1. This clonotype was obtained from a human donor in a cohort sampled during active COVID-19. What was sequenced was peripheral blood. CDR3 region: CASSLTGGTNEKLFF. In nucleotides, the CDR3 is TGCGCCAGCAGCCTCACAGGGGGCACTAATGAAAAACTGTTTTTT.